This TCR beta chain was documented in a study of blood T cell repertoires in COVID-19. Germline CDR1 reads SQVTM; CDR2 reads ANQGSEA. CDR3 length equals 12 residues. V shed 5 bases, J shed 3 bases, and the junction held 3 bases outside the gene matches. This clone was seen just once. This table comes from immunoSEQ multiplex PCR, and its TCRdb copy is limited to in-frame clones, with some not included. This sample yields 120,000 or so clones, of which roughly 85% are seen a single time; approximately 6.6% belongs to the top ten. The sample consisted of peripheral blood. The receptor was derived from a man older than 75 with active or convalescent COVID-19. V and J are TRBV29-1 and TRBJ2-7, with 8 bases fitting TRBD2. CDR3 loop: CSVLAGYYEQYF. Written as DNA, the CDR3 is TGCAGCGTTCTAGCGGGCTACTACGAGCAGTACTTC.